A selection of T cell receptor beta chains follows, all from one sample in a study of blood T cells in healthy people across ages. Each CDR3 protein is one row after TCRdb ran MiXCR on the 5' RACE reads. The sample comprises about 780,000 distinct CDR3 sequences, approximately 65% of which are singletons, and roughly 26% rests with the top ten. Sequencing input: blood. These receptor sequences come from a man younger than 45 in good health. The CDR3 runs from the conserved cysteine through the conserved F or W.

14	TRBJ2-1	TRBV7-2	CASSPTGLSNEQFF
19	-	TRBV11-2	CASSFRTYQTSPLPETQYF
16	TRBJ2-4	TRBV6-2/TRBV6-3	CASSYRGILAKNIQYF
12	TRBJ2-1	TRBV6-1	CASSEGWNEQFF
15	TRBJ2-1	TRBV12-3/TRBV12-4	CASSPGRGLYNEQFF
17	TRBJ2-3	TRBV27	CASSLSLLQAGTDTQYF
15	TRBJ2-1	TRBV6-5	CASSYDAGYYNGQFF
11	TRBJ2-1	TRBV29-1	CSVIGYNEQFF
15	TRBJ1-2	TRBV18	CASSPEGRAPGGYTF
17	TRBJ2-3	TRBV10-3	CAISESADRGFTDTQYF
15	TRBJ2-7	TRBV4-3	CASSQVNSLIYEQYF
15	TRBJ2-3	TRBV10-3	CAISAPEYSTDTQYF
14	TRBJ2-7	TRBV7-9	CASSYSHTLYEQYF
15	TRBJ2-5	TRBV20-1	CSARDPGASPETQYF
15	TRBJ2-1	TRBV28	CASSPGANSYNEQFF
14	TRBJ2-5	TRBV4-2	CASSRVDREETQYF
16	-	TRBV20-1	CSARNSLAPLVETQYF
13	TRBJ1-1	TRBV2	CASRYQLNTEAFF
17	TRBJ1-2	TRBV5-1	CASSPRTAQGGLDGYTF
14	TRBJ2-5	TRBV4-2	CASSQGDFQETQYF
15	TRBJ2-7	TRBV6-1	CASSENWGTPLEQYF
15	TRBJ2-1	TRBV6-1	CASSERQGRYNEQFF
14	TRBJ2-7	TRBV7-2	CASSLDGGGYEQYF
15	TRBJ2-3	TRBV7-2	CASSLMGQKTDTQYF
20	TRBJ2-3	TRBV27	CASSPLGQGVIGFSTDTQYF
13	-	TRBV7-2	CASSQSGAHEQYF
13	TRBJ2-1	TRBV2	CASSVAGYNEQFF
15	TRBJ2-1	TRBV29-1	CSVVALAENDNEQFF
15	TRBJ2-7	TRBV6-2/TRBV6-3	CASSYTTGGTYEQYF
15	TRBJ2-7	TRBV20-1	CSARGLAGGTYEQYF
17	TRBJ2-3	TRBV27	CASSLQLQGAVTDTQYF
14	TRBJ2-5	TRBV20-1	CSASMSGGSETQYF
11	TRBJ2-7	TRBV6-5	CASHHSDEQYF
13	TRBJ2-3	TRBV20-1	CSARDPSTDTQYF
18	TRBJ2-1	TRBV6-1	CASSEFRGLAGPYNEQFF
15	TRBJ2-7	TRBV12-3/TRBV12-4	CASSPPGLVPYEQYF
12	TRBJ2-1	TRBV3-1	CASSSRTGWQFF
14	TRBJ1-4	TRBV7-8	CASSLVAGEEKLFF
17	TRBJ2-7	TRBV3-1	CASSQDNSGGADYEQYF
17	TRBJ2-2	TRBV5-6	CASSSWRDRITTGELFF